A single sample is the source of the 18 T cell receptor beta chains below, sequenced in a study of glioma-infiltrating T cells. TCR alpha and beta CDR3 regions were amplified from RNA using iRepertoire nested multiplex PCR. TCRdb recomputed calls from the multiplex PCR reads with MiXCR, one row per CDR3 protein. The sample comprises approximately 140,000 distinct CDR3 sequences, around a quarter of which are singletons, and around a quarter rests with the top ten. The specimen was glioma tissue, nonneoplastic brain tissue, or PBMCs (not recorded which). The source is a human donor with low-grade glioma or glioblastoma, undergoing nonglioma brain surgery, or in good health (not recorded which).

This clonotype was counted only a few times. This chain connects TRBV20-1 to TRBJ2-1; unclear D gene. CDR3 length: 14 amino acids. Germline-derived CDR1 and CDR2 are DFQATT and SNEGSKA (reference sequence). V was trimmed by 3 bases and J by 0 bases, leaving 9 bases between them. CDR3 protein: CSASRSSSYNEQFF. The CDR3 DNA follows: TGCAGTGCTAGTAGGAGTAGCTCCTACAATGAGCAGTTCTTC.

The chain is built from TRBV6-1 and TRBJ2-7; possible D gene TRBD2, 6 bases. The V gene's germline CDR1 is MNHNS and CDR2 SASEGT. V was trimmed by 6 bases and J by 7 bases, leaving 22 bases between them. The CDR3 loop spans 15 amino acids. The DNA for the CDR3 is TGTGCCAGCAGCTCACAACGGGGGTCCTACAATGAGCAGTACGTC. This translates into CASSSQRGSYNEQYV.

The CDR3 nucleotides read TGTGCCAGCAGCTTAGTGGGGACAGCGAATTCACCCCTCCACTTT. As protein: CASSLVGTANSPLHF. This chain joins TRBV7-2 and TRBJ1-6; 7 bases fit TRBD1. This CDR3 contains 15 residues. The V and J ends lost 1 base and 7 bases, in that order; junction bases with no gene match: 4. Looked up from germline, CDR1 is SGHTA and CDR2 is FQGNSA. Full variable domain (rest looked up from reference TRBV7-2 and TRBJ1-6): GAGVSQSPSNKVTEKGKDVELRCDPISGHTALYWYRQSLGQGLEFLIYFQGNSAPDKSGLPSDRFSAERTGGSVSTLTIQRTQQEDSAVYLCASSLVGTANSPLHFGNGTRLTVT.

V is TRBV20-1 and J is TRBJ2-7; D might be TRBD2 (6 bases). This CDR3 comprises 13 residues. The V gene's germline CDR1 is DFQATT and CDR2 SNEGSKA (reference sequence). The ends were cut back, 6 bases at V and 7 bases at J, with 19 bases in the middle. The chain's CDR3 is CSARLPGDGEQYV. For the CDR3, the DNA is TGCAGTGCCAGACTCCCGGGGGATGGGGAGCAGTACGTC.

Many counts were recorded for this clonotype. The genes are TRBV6-1 and TRBJ2-3; D call uncertain. The CDR3 is 13 amino acids. Trimming took off 1 base at V and 0 bases at J, with 2 bases between the two ends. Looked up from germline, CDR1 is MNHNS and CDR2 is SASEGT. The CDR3 region has the DNA TGTGCCAGCAGTGAAGTCAGCACAGATACGCAGTATTTT. This sequence encodes CASSEVSTDTQYF.

In its sample, this clonotype was seen a few times. V is TRBV24-1 and J is TRBJ2-3; D possibly corresponds to TRBD1 (6 bases). Germline assignment: CDR1 KGHDR and CDR2 SFDVKD. The CDR3 sequence is 15 residues long. V lost 5 bases and J 2 bases, leaving 13 bases between the germline ends. CDR3 loop: CATSVKGHITDTQYF. The CDR3, as DNA: TGTGCCACCAGTGTCAAGGGACACATCACAGATACGCAGTATTTT.

The chain links TRBV20-1 to TRBJ2-3, with 7 nucleotides matching TRBD2. Trimming cost V 6 bases and J 2 bases; bases outside gene matches: 5. The CDR3 totals 13 residues. CDR1 and CDR2 (germline): DFQATT, SNEGSKA (reference sequence). In nucleotides, the CDR3 is TGCAGTGCGTCGCGGGGGTACACAGATACGCAGTATTTT. Its translation is CSASRGYTDTQYF.

This clonotype came up a few times. The genes are TRBV2 and TRBJ2-5; no clear D gene. CDR3 length: 14 amino acids. Germline CDR1 SNHLY, CDR2 FYNNEI. V was clipped by 3 bases and J by 2 bases, with 10 bases between them. CDR3 DNA sequence: TGTGCCAGCAGTGAGGATATACAACAAGAGACCCAGTACTTC. It codes for CASSEDIQQETQYF.

This chain links TRBV5-1 with TRBJ1-2, with D hard to call. Germline V CDR1 and CDR2: SGHRS, YFSETQ. This CDR3 is 14 amino acids long. V was clipped by 4 bases and J by 7 bases, with 17 bases between them. For the CDR3, the DNA is TGCGCCAGCAGCACTTCTGACCCAACCGGTGGCTACACCTTC. Its protein is CASSTSDPTGGYTF.

This clonotype was seen at least ten times. The chain employs TRBV28 and TRBJ1-1, with TRBD1 matching over 7 bases. The ends lost 2 bases at V and 7 bases at J; junction bases unmatched: 4. Germline lookup yields CDR1 MDHEN and CDR2 SYDVKM. CDR3 size: 13 residues. The CDR3, as DNA: TGTGCCAGCAGTTTACCGGGACAGTTTGAAGCTTTCTTT. Translating gives CASSLPGQFEAFF.

The chain combines TRBV20-1 with TRBJ1-2; possibly TRBD1 for D (5 bases). Trimming cost V 0 bases and J 1 base, with 9 bases left between them. The CDR3 has 14 residues. CDR1 is DFQATT, CDR2 SNEGSKA, per germline (reference sequence). CDR3 amino acids: CSAREHDSNYGYTF. CDR3 sequence (DNA): TGCAGTGCTAGAGAACACGACAGTAACTATGGCTACACCTTC.

This clonotype was recorded many times. The J gene is TRBJ1-1, the V gene TRBV20-1, with 7 nucleotides matching TRBD1. This CDR3 spans 17 amino acids. After removal of 0 bases from V and 1 base from J, the junction contained 11 bases not matched to a gene. Germline CDR1 and CDR2: DFQATT and SNEGSKA (reference sequence). CDR3 DNA: TGCAGTGCTAGAGATCGGGGGCCACAGGGGAGGAACACTGAAGCTTTCTTT. Its protein product is CSARDRGPQGRNTEAFF.

This clonotype has ten or more counts. The chain recombines TRBV27 with TRBJ2-3; 7 positions agree with TRBD2. Germline lookup yields CDR1 MNHEY and CDR2 SMNVEV (reference sequence). The CDR3 is 13 amino acids. The trim removed 8 bases at V and 4 bases at J, leaving 6 bases unmatched. The CDR3 reads CASRIAGSDTQYF. DNA of the CDR3: TGTGCCAGCCGTATAGCGGGCTCAGATACGCAGTATTTT.

The chain uses TRBV20-1 and TRBJ2-3; 7 bases fit TRBD1. Germline V gene sequence: CDR1 DFQATT, CDR2 SNEGSKA (reference sequence). Losses at the gene ends were 5 bases for V and 5 bases for J; bases not matched to a gene: 10. The CDR3 runs to 14 residues. CDR3: CSAPRQGIGDTQYF. In DNA, the CDR3 is TGCAGTGCTCCACGACAGGGCATCGGAGATACGCAGTATTTT.

The V gene is TRBV3-1, the J gene TRBJ2-3; D gene uncertain. CDR1 is LGHDT and CDR2 is YNNKEL in the germline V gene (reference sequence). Trimming took 0 bases from V and 1 from J, leaving 14 bases between them. The CDR3 is made up of 17 amino acids. The CDR3 protein is CASSQDIPGFGTDTQYF. DNA of the CDR3: TGTGCCAGCAGCCAAGATATCCCCGGGTTCGGCACAGATACGCAGTATTTT.

This clonotype was seen at least ten times. The chain links TRBV4-1 to TRBJ2-1; D is perhaps TRBD2 (6 bases). Per the germline V gene, CDR1 is MGHRA and CDR2 is YSYEKL. Trimming removed 6 bases at V and 0 bases at J, with 21 bases between. This CDR3 comprises 18 residues. DNA for the CDR3: TGCGCCAGCAGGGGGACTGGACTTTTGGGGGGCTCCTACAATGAGCAGTTCTTC. Translating gives CASRGTGLLGGSYNEQFF.

The genes are TRBV4-1 and TRBJ2-5; D is possibly TRBD1 (5 bases). CDR1 MGHRA and CDR2 YSYEKL come from the germline V gene. V shed 0 bases and J shed 2 bases, with 16 bases lying between them. The CDR3 is 17 residues long. The CDR3 nucleotides are TGCGCCAGCAGCCAAGATTTAGGGGCAGGGCCTCAAGAGACCCAGTACTTC. Translated, it gives CASSQDLGAGPQETQYF.

A word on this clonotype: A read error may be the cause here, since a much bigger clone is one base away. The CDR3 here is CSARGGLGYTF. The DNA of the CDR3 is TGCAGTGCTAGAGGGGGACTGGGCTACACCTTC. This chain links TRBV20-1 with TRBJ1-2; possible D gene TRBD1, 5 bases. The germline gives CDR1 DFQATT, CDR2 SNEGSKA (reference sequence). This CDR3 comprises 11 residues. The V end was cut by 1 base, the J end by 8 bases, with 8 bases between.